The present TCR beta chain was sequenced within a study of blood T cell repertoires in COVID-19. The overall study: Sites across the United States, Italy and Spain contributed samples from acute and convalescent COVID-19. PBMCs, B-cell-depleted T cells, or T cells were the source of the cDNA or gDNA that made up the material.

Per the germline V gene, CDR1 is SEHNR and CDR2 is FQNEAQ (reference sequence). This CDR3 region has 13 residues. The J segment lost 8 bases and the V segment lost 3 bases, leaving 6 bases of the junction unmatched. The authors' processing: Amplification with reference gene primers provided the estimates of nucleated cell counts. Clones were sequenced by immunoSEQ multiplex PCR, and TCRdb holds only the in-frame ones, with some missing. V and J calls and clone size come straight from that table; D and trimming were deduced from the DNA. The sample contains 55,000 to 75,000 clones, about 83% of which appear only once.

Sample: peripheral blood. The clonotype comes from a human donor in a cohort sampled during active COVID-19. The rearrangement links TRBV7-9 to TRBJ1-1; 7 bases are shared with TRBD1. CDR3 sequence reads: CASSFAGRGEAFF. Here the CDR3 DNA reads TGTGCCAGCAGCTTTGCAGGCAGGGGGGAAGCTTTCTTT.